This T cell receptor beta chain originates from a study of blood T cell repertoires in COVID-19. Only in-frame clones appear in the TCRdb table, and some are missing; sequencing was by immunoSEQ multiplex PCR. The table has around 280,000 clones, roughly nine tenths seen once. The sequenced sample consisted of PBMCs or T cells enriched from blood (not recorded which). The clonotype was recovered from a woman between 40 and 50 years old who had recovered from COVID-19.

This CDR3 reads CASSPSLQGAVTEAFF. CDR3 DNA: TGTGCCAGCAGTCCAAGCCTACAGGGGGCAGTAACTGAAGCTTTCTTT. The V and J genes are TRBV3-1 (or the pseudogene TRBV3-2) and TRBJ1-1; 9 bases fit TRBD1. Looked up from germline, CDR1 is LGHDT and CDR2 is YNNKEL (reference sequence). The CDR3 extends over 16 amino acids. The junction had 13 bases not matched to a gene; V was cut back by 6 bases and J by 5 bases.